One and the same sample provided the 10 T cell receptor beta chains below, sequenced in a study of blood T cell repertoires in COVID-19. This table comes from immunoSEQ multiplex PCR, and its TCRdb copy is limited to in-frame clones, with some not included. The data hold tens of thousands of clones, with 86% observed a single time. Sequencing input: peripheral blood. These receptors were taken from a man between 45 and 60 years old with active COVID-19.

The rearrangement links TRBV9 to TRBJ1-3, with D perhaps matching TRBD1 (6 bases). CDR3 length equals 16 residues. With 0 bases removed from V and 0 bases from J, the gap between germline ends came to 10 bases. CDR1 is SGDLS and CDR2 is YYNGEE in the germline V gene. The CDR3 protein is CASSVGQASSGNTIYF. In nucleotides, the CDR3 is TGTGCCAGCAGCGTAGGACAGGCGAGCTCTGGAAACACCATATATTTT.

The chain has TRBV28 and TRBJ1-3; perhaps TRBD1 as D (6 bases). Trimming removed 3 bases from V and 4 bases from J, with 13 bases in between. The germline gives CDR1 MDHEN, CDR2 SYDVKM. The CDR3 consists of 15 residues. In nucleotides, the CDR3 is TGTGCCAGCAGTTTTCAGGGGCTAATAGGAAACACCATATATTTT. Protein sequence: CASSFQGLIGNTIYF.

The chain joins TRBV30 to TRBJ1-2; 7 bases are a match to TRBD1. The V segment lost 2 bases and the J segment 2 bases; nucleotides outside the gene matches: 2. The CDR3 sequence is 13 residues long. Germline V gene sequence: CDR1 GTSNPN, CDR2 SVGIG (reference sequence). The CDR3: CAWSQGGNYGYTF. The CDR3 DNA sequence: TGTGCCTGGAGTCAGGGGGGCAACTATGGCTACACCTTC.

The V call is TRBV7-9, the J call TRBJ2-5; the match to TRBD2 covers 9 bases. Trimming removed 3 bases from V and 1 base from J; junction bases left unmatched: 3. The CDR3 has 15 amino acids. Germline V gene lookup returns CDR1 SEHNR and CDR2 FQNEAQ (reference sequence). DNA of the CDR3: TGTGCCAGCAGCTTTCAAGCGGGGGGCCAAGAGACCCAGTACTTC. Residues: CASSFQAGGQETQYF.

The chain uses TRBV5-1 and TRBJ2-3; 10 bases agree with TRBD2. The CDR3 sequence is 15 residues long. Unmatched junction bases numbered 5, after V lost 4 bases and J lost 3 bases. Germline V gene data show CDR1 as SGHRS and CDR2 as YFSETQ. The CDR3 sequence: CASSPRTSGTDTQYF. CDR3 DNA sequence: TGCGCCAGCAGCCCTCGGACTAGCGGTACAGATACGCAGTATTTT.

This chain connects TRBV19 to TRBJ2-4, with 8 bases identical to TRBD1. CDR3 size: 16 residues. Germline CDR1 reads LNHDA; CDR2 reads SQIVND (reference sequence). The ends lost 5 bases at V and 0 bases at J; junction bases unmatched: 6. The CDR3 DNA reads as TGTGCCAGTAGTCCTCTACAGGGGGTAGCCAAAAACATTCAGTACTTC. It codes for CASSPLQGVAKNIQYF.

The rearrangement joins TRBV5-1 to TRBJ2-1, with D possibly being TRBD2 (5 bases). CDR1 SGHRS and CDR2 YFSETQ come from the germline V gene. V lost 0 bases to trimming and J lost 3 bases, with 7 bases between them. This CDR3 spans 14 amino acids. The CDR3 sequence is CASSLDGVYNEQFF. The CDR3 coding sequence is TGCGCCAGCAGCTTGGACGGGGTCTACAATGAGCAGTTCTTC.

This clone counts as medium-sized. The V and J genes are TRBV6-1 and TRBJ1-5; 8 nucleotides line up with TRBD1. The ends lost 4 bases at V and 4 bases at J; junction bases unmatched: 9. The CDR3 length is 16 residues. CDR1 and CDR2 (germline): MNHNS, SASEGT. CDR3 nucleotide sequence: TGTGCCAGCAGTGTCTGGCTAGGGACAGGTAATCAGCCCCAGCATTTT. It codes for CASSVWLGTGNQPQHF.

The chain uses TRBV6-1 and TRBJ2-1; no definite D call. There are 12 residues in the CDR3. Germline loops: CDR1 MNHNS, CDR2 SASEGT. Trimming took off 3 bases at V and 10 bases at J, with 10 bases between the two ends. CDR3 amino acids: CASSERIREQFF. The CDR3 nucleotides read TGTGCCAGCAGTGAGAGGATACGGGAGCAGTTCTTC.

The chain combines TRBV21-1 with TRBJ1-1; the table's D call of TRBD1 was not tested on the DNA. TRBV21-1 is labeled a pseudogene. The CDR3 is made up of 17 amino acids. CDR3 nucleotides: TGTGCCAGCAGCAAAGGGGGGAGGGACAGGAGGATCACTGAAGCTTTCTTT. Residues: CASSKGGRDRRITEAFF.